This T cell receptor (beta chain) was sequenced during a study of blood T cell repertoires in COVID-19. On the study more broadly: There were acute and convalescent COVID-19 samples, and they came from the United States, Italy and Spain. Sources were T cells, B-cell-depleted T cells, or PBMCs; the material itself was cDNA or gDNA.

CDR1 and CDR2 from the germline V gene are SGHNT and YENEEA. The CDR3 is 16 amino acids. V was clipped by 3 bases and J by 3 bases, with 17 bases between them. Original methodology: Using reference gene primer amplification, nucleated cell counts were estimated. TCRdb keeps only in-frame clones here, not all; method: immunoSEQ multiplex PCR. The V and J calls and clone size come from that table; D and trimming were worked out from the DNA. The sample includes about 330,000 clones, roughly 90% of them seen just once. The clonotype comes from a woman in her forties or fifties with active or convalescent COVID-19. The rearrangement joins TRBV11-3 to TRBJ1-2, with D unresolved. The specimen was peripheral blood. The CDR3 spells CASSFVRDRDYYGYTF. Written as DNA, the CDR3 is TGTGCCAGCAGCTTTGTTAGAGACCGAGACTACTATGGCTACACCTTC.